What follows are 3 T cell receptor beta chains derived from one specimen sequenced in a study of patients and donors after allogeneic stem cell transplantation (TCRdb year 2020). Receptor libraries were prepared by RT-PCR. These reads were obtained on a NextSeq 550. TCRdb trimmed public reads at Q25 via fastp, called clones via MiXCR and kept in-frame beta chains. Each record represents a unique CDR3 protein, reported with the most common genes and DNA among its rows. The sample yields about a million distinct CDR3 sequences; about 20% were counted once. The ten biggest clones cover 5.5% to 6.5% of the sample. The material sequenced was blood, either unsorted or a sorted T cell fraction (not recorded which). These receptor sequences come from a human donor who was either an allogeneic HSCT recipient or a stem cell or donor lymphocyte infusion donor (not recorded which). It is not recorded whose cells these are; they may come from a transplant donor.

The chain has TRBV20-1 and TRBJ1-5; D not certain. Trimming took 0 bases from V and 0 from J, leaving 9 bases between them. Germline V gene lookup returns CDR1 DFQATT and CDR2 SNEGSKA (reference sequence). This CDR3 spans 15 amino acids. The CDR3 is CSAREVGISNQPQHF. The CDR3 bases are TGCAGTGCTAGAGAGGTGGGCATTAGCAATCAGCCCCAGCATTTT.

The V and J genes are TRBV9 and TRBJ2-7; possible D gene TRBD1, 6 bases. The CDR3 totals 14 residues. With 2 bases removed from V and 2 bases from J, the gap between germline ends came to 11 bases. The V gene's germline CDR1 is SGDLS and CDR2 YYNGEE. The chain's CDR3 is CASSVGAVAYEQYF. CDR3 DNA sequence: TGTGCCAGCAGCGTGGGGGCAGTAGCCTACGAGCAGTACTTC.

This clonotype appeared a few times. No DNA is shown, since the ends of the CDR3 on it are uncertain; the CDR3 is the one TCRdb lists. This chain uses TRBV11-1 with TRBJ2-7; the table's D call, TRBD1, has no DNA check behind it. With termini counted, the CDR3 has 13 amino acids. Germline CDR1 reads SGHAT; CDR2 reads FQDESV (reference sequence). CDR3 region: CASSFLWAVEQYF.